This entry lists 25 T cell receptor beta chains sequenced from one sample in a study of CD8+CD57+ T cells in acquired aplastic anemia. Patients chosen for sequencing had CD8+CD57+ cells that had expanded, as shown by flow cytometry. The template used for profiling TCR beta VDJ and CDR3 was genomic DNA. TCRdb fed the reads into MiXCR, producing one record per CDR3 protein. The sample yields some 170,000 distinct CDR3 sequences, 45% to 55% seen once. Sequencing input: sorted CD4+, CD8+, or CD8+CD57+ T cells (not recorded which) from PBMCs. The receptor set was obtained from a human donor with aplastic anemia.

V gene TRBV29-1 combines with J gene TRBJ1-2; D perhaps matches TRBD1 (5 bases). V was trimmed by 4 bases and J by 3 bases, leaving 12 bases between them. Germline V gene sequence: CDR1 SQVTM, CDR2 ANQGSEA. This CDR3 has 13 residues. CDR3 residues: CSVVLEGHYGYTF. The CDR3 region has the DNA TGCAGCGTTGTATTGGAGGGACACTATGGCTACACCTTC.

This clonotype has ten or more counts. The chain employs TRBV6-1 and TRBJ1-6; tentative D call: TRBD1 (5 bases). This CDR3 region has 14 residues. Trimming pared 3 bases from V and 4 bases from J, leaving 7 bases between. Germline V lookup: CDR1 MNHNS, CDR2 SASEGT. The CDR3 DNA sequence: TGTGCCAGCAGTGACCAGGGATATAATTCACCCCTCCACTTT. Translation: CASSDQGYNSPLHF.

This clonotype appeared many times. This chain uses TRBV19 with TRBJ1-1; D uncertain. V lost 2 bases and J lost 1, with 11 bases in between. In germline, CDR1 is LNHDA, CDR2 SQIVND (reference sequence). This CDR3 region has 15 residues. CDR3 coding DNA: TGTGCCAGTAGTATATCTACAGCCGGGAACACTGAAGCTTTCTTT. It specifies CASSISTAGNTEAFF.

This clonotype was seen at least ten times. The J gene is TRBJ2-7, the V gene TRBV12-3 or TRBV12-4; 8 bases align to TRBD2. The CDR3 is 13 residues long. J was trimmed by 7 bases and V by 6 bases; bases with no gene match: 8. The CDR3 sequence is CASRGTSLREQYF. CDR3 nucleotide sequence: TGTGCCAGCAGGGGGACTAGTCTCCGAGAGCAGTACTTC.

The chain carries TRBV19 and TRBJ2-5; D remains unclear. Germline V gene sequence: CDR1 LNHDA, CDR2 SQIVND (reference sequence). This CDR3 is built from 14 residues. With 1 base removed from V and 7 bases from J, the gap between germline ends came to 13 bases. The CDR3 sequence: CASSIADGSGTQYF. The CDR3 region has the DNA TGTGCCAGTAGTATAGCGGACGGCTCAGGGACCCAGTACTTC. The full variable domain, its missing parts supplied by reference TRBV19 and TRBJ2-5, is DGGITQSPKYLFRKEGQNVTLSCEQNLNHDAMYWYRQDPGQGLRLIYYSQIVNDFQKGDIAEGYSVSREKKESFPLTVTSAQKNPTAFYLCASSIADGSGTQYFGPGTRLLVL.

The chain employs TRBV13 and TRBJ2-5; TRBD2 might be the D (7 bases). This CDR3 contains 14 residues. CDR1 and CDR2 (germline): PRHDT, FYEKMQ (reference sequence). Trimming pared 5 bases from V and 2 bases from J, leaving 12 bases between. The CDR3 sequence is CASSTRGAQETQYF. In nucleotides, the CDR3 is TGTGCCAGCAGCACCCGGGGGGCTCAAGAGACCCAGTACTTC.

This clonotype was counted ten times or more. This chain links TRBV20-1 with TRBJ1-2; 9 bases map to TRBD1. Trimming cost V 0 bases and J 6 bases; bases outside gene matches: 8. Germline V gene lookup returns CDR1 DFQATT and CDR2 SNEGSKA (reference sequence). This CDR3 contains 15 residues. The CDR3 loop is CSAREITRTGDGYTF. The CDR3 nucleotides are TGCAGTGCTAGAGAAATAACACGGACAGGGGATGGCTACACCTTC.

The genes are TRBV27 and TRBJ1-2; D remains ambiguous. The CDR3 has 15 residues. Germline CDR1 and CDR2: MNHEY and SMNVEV (reference sequence). V gave up 6 bases and J gave up 6 bases, with 20 bases separating them. DNA for the CDR3: TGTGCCAGCAGGGGGTCAGGAAGTCGATGGAATGGCTACACCTTC. It translates to CASRGSGSRWNGYTF.

The chain employs TRBV19 and TRBJ2-7; 7 bases are shared with TRBD1. Germline V gene data show CDR1 as LNHDA and CDR2 as SQIVND (reference sequence). The CDR3 length is 15 residues. The V gene end was trimmed by 4 bases and the J gene end by 2 bases; junction bases not matched to a gene: 8. CDR3 region: CASSTGRDSTYEQYF. CDR3 coding DNA: TGTGCCAGTAGTACAGGAAGGGACAGTACCTACGAGCAGTACTTC.

This sequence joins TRBV7-2 and TRBJ1-2; 9 bases align to TRBD1. Unmatched junction bases numbered 11, after V lost 5 bases and J lost 7 bases. The CDR3 totals 15 residues. The V gene's germline CDR1 is SGHTA and CDR2 FQGNSA. The CDR3 nucleotides read TGTGCCAGCAGCGTACTACCGGGACAGGGATCTGGCTACACCTTC. Residues: CASSVLPGQGSGYTF.

This clonotype was counted between two and nine times. This may stem from a read error, because a much larger clone lies one nucleotide away. V usage is TRBV20-1 and J usage is TRBJ2-1, with TRBD1 as a possible D gene (6 bases). The CDR3 totals 17 residues. V shed 0 bases and J shed 3 bases, with 18 bases lying between them. Per the germline V gene, CDR1 is DFQATT and CDR2 is SNEGSKA (reference sequence). The CDR3 region is CSAREPRLRGHYNEQFF. In DNA form, the CDR3 reads TGCAGTGCTAGAGAGCCGCGACTTAGGGGACACTACAATGAGCAGTTCTTC.

In this sample, this clonotype turned up many times. The chain joins TRBV20-1 to TRBJ2-5, with 10 bases matching TRBD2. This CDR3 is built from 13 residues. Germline CDR1 is DFQATT and CDR2 is SNEGSKA (reference sequence). J lost 1 base, V lost 7 bases, and 3 bases had no gene match. The CDR3 loop reads CSGIAGGQETQYF. The DNA of the CDR3 is TGCAGTGGCATAGCGGGGGGCCAAGAGACCCAGTACTTC.

This clonotype was seen a few times. The CDR3 DNA reads TGTGCCAGCAGTTTGAGCAGGGGGAATTCACCCCTCCACTTT. Translated, it gives CASSLSRGNSPLHF. The chain employs TRBV12-3 or TRBV12-4 and TRBJ1-6, with 7 bases aligning to TRBD1. V was clipped by 3 bases and J by 7 bases; unmatched bases: 3. The CDR3 has 14 residues.

In this sample, this clonotype turned up many times. This rearrangement joins TRBV7-9 to TRBJ2-1, with D hard to call. The CDR3 length is 15 residues. Germline V gene sequence: CDR1 SEHNR, CDR2 FQNEAQ (reference sequence). The V end lost 5 bases, the J end lost 0 bases, and 11 bases lay between the germline ends. The CDR3 loop reads CASSPLTSSYNEQFF. The CDR3 bases are TGTGCCAGCAGCCCCCTGACGAGCTCCTACAATGAGCAGTTCTTC.

The chain recombines TRBV6-5 with TRBJ2-1, with a weak D call TRBD2 (5 bases). The CDR3 runs to 14 residues. V lost 0 bases, J lost 6 bases, and 9 bases lay in between. Germline-derived CDR1 and CDR2 are MNHEY and SVGAGI. The CDR3 sequence is CASSYSNGVNEQFF. CDR3 nucleotides: TGTGCCAGCAGTTACTCGAACGGGGTCAATGAGCAGTTCTTC.

The chain links TRBV20-1 to TRBJ1-1; D unclear. V gave up 0 bases and J gave up 11 bases, with 16 bases separating them. Germline CDR1 DFQATT, CDR2 SNEGSKA (reference sequence). The CDR3 is 13 amino acids. The CDR3 reads CSARDPTHPLAFF. CDR3 nucleotide sequence: TGCAGTGCTAGAGATCCAACCCACCCATTGGCTTTCTTT.

The table lists this clonotype with many counts. The V gene is TRBV29-1, the J gene TRBJ2-7, with TRBD1 as a possible D gene (6 bases). CDR3 length equals 13 residues. Germline loops: CDR1 SQVTM, CDR2 ANQGSEA. The V and J ends lost 7 bases and 0 bases respectively, with 13 bases between them. This chain's CDR3 is CSARGTSSYEQYF. The CDR3 bases are TGCAGCGCCAGGGGTACCAGCTCCTACGAGCAGTACTTC.

The V call is TRBV15, the J call TRBJ2-7, with D unresolved. V lost 5 bases, J lost 2 bases, and 13 bases lay in between. The CDR3 runs 14 residues. The germline V gene has CDR1 LNHNV and CDR2 YYDKDF (reference sequence). The CDR3 spells CATSLRRTPYEQYF. The CDR3, as DNA: TGTGCCACCAGCTTAAGAAGGACCCCCTACGAGCAGTACTTC.

The table lists this clonotype with many counts. This sequence joins TRBV3-1 and TRBJ1-2; 8 bases are a match to TRBD1. The CDR3 covers 11 residues. Germline lookup yields CDR1 LGHDT and CDR2 YNNKEL (reference sequence). With V trimmed by 2 bases and J by 12 bases, 2 bases remained unmatched. CDR3 protein: CASSQTGGHTF. The CDR3 nucleotides are TGTGCCAGCAGCCAAACAGGGGGACACACCTTC.

The gene calls are TRBV7-9 and TRBJ1-1; unclear D gene. The CDR3 contains 13 residues. Germline lookup yields CDR1 SEHNR and CDR2 FQNEAQ (reference sequence). The V end was cut by 6 bases, the J end by 6 bases, with 14 bases between. The CDR3 region is CASSGIQWAEAFF. CDR3 DNA: TGTGCCAGCAGTGGAATTCAGTGGGCTGAAGCTTTCTTT.

The genes are TRBV30 and TRBJ1-2; D is unresolved. The CDR3 covers 13 residues. V was clipped by 1 base and J by 2 bases, with 8 bases between them. Germline CDR1 reads GTSNPN; CDR2 reads SVGIG (reference sequence). The CDR3, as DNA: TGTGCCTGGAGTGAAACCGGGAACTATGGCTACACCTTC. Protein sequence: CAWSETGNYGYTF. Together with reference TRBV30 and TRBJ1-2, the CDR3 gives the full variable domain: SQTIHQWPATLVQPVGSPLSLECTVEGTSNPNLYWYRQAAGRGLQLLFYSVGIGQISSEVPQNLSASRPQDRQFILSSKKLLLSDSGFYLCAWSETGNYGYTFGSGTRLTVV.

Worth noting for this clonotype: It may be a read error: a sequence one base away is much more abundant. The V call is TRBV4-2, the J call TRBJ2-7, with 7 nucleotides matching TRBD1. Germline V gene lookup returns CDR1 LGHNA and CDR2 YNFKEQ. The CDR3 length is 16 residues. The CDR3 loop reads CASSPHATGFNYEQCF. The DNA of the CDR3 is TGTGCCAGCAGCCCCCACGCGACAGGGTTTAACTACGAGCAGTGCTTC.

This clonotype was counted once. The V call is TRBV10-3, the J call TRBJ1-2, with D unclear. There are 12 residues in the CDR3. Per germline, CDR1 ENHRY and CDR2 SYGVKD. V lost 7 bases and J 7 bases, leaving 13 bases between the germline ends. The chain's CDR3 is CAITDNSGGYTF. CDR3 nucleotides: TGTGCCATCACAGACAACTCGGGTGGCTACACCTTC.

As to this clonotype: Just one base apart from a much larger clone, this may be a read error. The chain combines TRBV5-6 with TRBJ1-6, with 7 nucleotides matching TRBD1. The length of the CDR3 is 18 residues. Germline V gene sequence: CDR1 SGHDT, CDR2 YYEEEE. The CDR3 region is CASSLGQGRGSYNSPLNF. The CDR3 nucleotides read TGTGCCAGCAGCTTGGGACAGGGAAGGGGCTCCTATAATTCACCCCTCAACTTT.

This clonotype was observed many times. The J gene is TRBJ2-5, the V gene TRBV3-1; possible D gene TRBD1, 6 bases. CDR1 is LGHDT and CDR2 is YNNKEL in the germline V gene (reference sequence). The CDR3 is 14 residues long. V shed 3 bases and J shed 4 bases, with 12 bases lying between them. CDR3 region: CASSHRQVTETQYF. For the CDR3, the DNA is TGTGCCAGCAGCCACCGACAGGTCACAGAGACCCAGTACTTC.